The entry below describes one TCR beta chain. The sample originates from a study of blood T cell repertoires in COVID-19. Background on the study: COVID-19 samples, acute and convalescent, were from the United States, Italy and Spain. The cDNA or gDNA used as material had been derived from T cells, B-cell-depleted T cells, or PBMCs.

In the authors' methods: Researchers report that nucleated cell counts were estimated from reference gene primer amplification. The data were produced by immunoSEQ multiplex PCR, yet TCRdb's version contains in-frame clones alone and is incomplete. V and J calls and clone size are those listed in that table; D and trimming were worked out from the DNA. The sample includes 240,000 or so clones, approximately 88% of them seen just once. The sequencing sample was made of peripheral blood. The sequence was obtained from a woman between 25 and 40 years old with acute or convalescent COVID-19.

The CDR3: CATSRKQGWDSEKLFF. CDR3 nucleotides: TGTGCCACCAGCAGGAAACAGGGGTGGGATAGTGAAAAACTGTTTTTT. This chain uses TRBV15 with TRBJ1-4; 7 bases fit TRBD1. V dropped 3 bases and J dropped 7; count of bases not matched to a gene: 11. Germline CDR1 is LNHNV and CDR2 is YYDKDF (reference sequence). The CDR3 extends over 16 amino acids.